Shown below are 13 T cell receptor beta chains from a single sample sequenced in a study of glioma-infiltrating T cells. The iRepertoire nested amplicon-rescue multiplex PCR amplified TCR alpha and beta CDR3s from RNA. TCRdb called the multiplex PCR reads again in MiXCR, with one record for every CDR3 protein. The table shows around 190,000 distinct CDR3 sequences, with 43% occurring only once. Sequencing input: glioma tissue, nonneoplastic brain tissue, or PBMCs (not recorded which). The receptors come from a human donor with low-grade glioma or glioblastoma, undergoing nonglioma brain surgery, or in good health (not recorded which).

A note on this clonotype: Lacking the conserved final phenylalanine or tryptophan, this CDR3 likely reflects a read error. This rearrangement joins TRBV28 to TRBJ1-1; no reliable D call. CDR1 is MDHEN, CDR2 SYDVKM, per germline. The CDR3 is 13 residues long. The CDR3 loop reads CASRSPGNTGAFL. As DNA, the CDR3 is TGTGCCAGCCGATCTCCCGGGAACACTGGAGCTTTCCTT.

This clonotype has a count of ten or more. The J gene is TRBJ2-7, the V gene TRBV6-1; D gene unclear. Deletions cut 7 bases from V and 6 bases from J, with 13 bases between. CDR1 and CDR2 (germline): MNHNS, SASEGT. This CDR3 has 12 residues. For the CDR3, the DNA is TGTGCCAGCATGAGGAGTGTAGGCGAGCAGTACTTC. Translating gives CASMRSVGEQYF.

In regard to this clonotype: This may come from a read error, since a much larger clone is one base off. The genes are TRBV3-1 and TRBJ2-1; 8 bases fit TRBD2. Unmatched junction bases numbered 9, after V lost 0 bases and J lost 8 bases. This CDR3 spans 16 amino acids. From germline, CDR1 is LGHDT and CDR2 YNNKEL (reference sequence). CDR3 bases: TGTGCCAGCAGCCAAGATGGACTAGCTTATTTCGATGAGCAGTTCTTC. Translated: CASSQDGLAYFDEQFF.

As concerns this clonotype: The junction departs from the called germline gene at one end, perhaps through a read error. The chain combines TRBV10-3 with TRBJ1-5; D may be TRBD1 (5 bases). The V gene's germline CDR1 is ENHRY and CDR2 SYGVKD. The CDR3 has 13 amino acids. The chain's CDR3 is CATGREPGQPQHF. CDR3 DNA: TGTGCCACAGGCAGGGAGCCGGGTCAGCCTCAGCATTTT.

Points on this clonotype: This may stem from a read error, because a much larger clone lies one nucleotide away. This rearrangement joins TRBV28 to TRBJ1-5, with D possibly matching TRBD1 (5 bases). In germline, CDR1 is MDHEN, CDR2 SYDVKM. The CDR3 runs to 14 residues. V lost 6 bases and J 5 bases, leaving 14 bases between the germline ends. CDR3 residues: CASSQTANHQPQHF. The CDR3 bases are TGTGCCAGCAGCCAGACAGCGAATCATCAGCCCCAGCATTTT.

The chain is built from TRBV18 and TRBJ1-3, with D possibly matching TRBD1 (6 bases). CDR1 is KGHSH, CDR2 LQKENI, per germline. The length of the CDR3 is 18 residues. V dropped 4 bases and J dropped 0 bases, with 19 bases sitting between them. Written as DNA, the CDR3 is TGTGCCAGCTCACGCACTTCCCCCGGACAGCACTCTGGAAACACCATATATTTT. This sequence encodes CASSRTSPGQHSGNTIYF.

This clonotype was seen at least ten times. The CDR3 DNA sequence: TGTGCCAGCAGCGGGGCCTGGGACTATGGCTACACCTTC. This encodes CASSGAWDYGYTF. This chain links TRBV28 with TRBJ1-2, with D tentatively TRBD1 (5 bases). The CDR3 spans 13 residues. Trimming pared 6 bases from V and 3 bases from J, leaving 11 bases between. Germline CDR1 reads MDHEN; CDR2 reads SYDVKM.

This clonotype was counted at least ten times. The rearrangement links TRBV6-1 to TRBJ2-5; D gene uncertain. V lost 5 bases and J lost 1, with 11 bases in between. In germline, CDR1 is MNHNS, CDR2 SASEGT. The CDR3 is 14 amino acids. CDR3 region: CASSTLQFQETQYF. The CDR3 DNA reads TGTGCCAGCAGTACCTTACAGTTCCAAGAGACCCAGTACTTC.

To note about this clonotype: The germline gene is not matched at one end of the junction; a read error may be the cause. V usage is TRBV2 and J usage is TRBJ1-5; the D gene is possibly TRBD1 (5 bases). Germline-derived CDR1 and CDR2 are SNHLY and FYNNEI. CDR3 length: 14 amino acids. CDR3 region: CASCEGPSNQPQHF. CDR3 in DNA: TGTGCCAGCTGTGAGGGACCTAGCAATCAGCCCCAGCATTTT.

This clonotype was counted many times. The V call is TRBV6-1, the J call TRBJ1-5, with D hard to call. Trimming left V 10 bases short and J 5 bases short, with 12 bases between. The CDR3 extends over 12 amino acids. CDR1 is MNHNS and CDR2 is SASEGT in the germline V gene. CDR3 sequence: CATESRDQPQHF. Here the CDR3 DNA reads TGTGCCACCGAGTCAAGGGATCAGCCCCAGCATTTT.

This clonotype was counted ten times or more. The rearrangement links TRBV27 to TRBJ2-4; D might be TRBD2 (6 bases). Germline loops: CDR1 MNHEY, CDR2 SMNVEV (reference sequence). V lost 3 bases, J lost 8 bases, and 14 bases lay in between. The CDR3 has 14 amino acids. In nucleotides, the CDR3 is TGTGCCAGCAGTTTGTCTGGAGGGGAGGACATTCAGTACTTC. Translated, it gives CASSLSGGEDIQYF.

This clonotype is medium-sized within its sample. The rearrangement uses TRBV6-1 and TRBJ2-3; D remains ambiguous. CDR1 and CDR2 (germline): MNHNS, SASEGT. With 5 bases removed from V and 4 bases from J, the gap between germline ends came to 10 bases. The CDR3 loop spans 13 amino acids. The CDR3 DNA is TGTGCCAGCAGTAGACGTAATCCAGATACGCAGTATTTT. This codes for CASSRRNPDTQYF.

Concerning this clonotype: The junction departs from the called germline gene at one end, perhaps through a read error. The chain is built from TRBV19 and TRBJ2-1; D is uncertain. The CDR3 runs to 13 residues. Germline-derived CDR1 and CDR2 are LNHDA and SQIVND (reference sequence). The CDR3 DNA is TGTGCCAGTAGGGCTGGCTCCTACAATGAGAAGTTCTTC. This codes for CASRAGSYNEKFF.